These T cell receptor beta chains were read from a single sample in a study of beta chain features in type 1 diabetes. Clones were read by immunoSEQ multiplex PCR, and TCRdb kept only the in-frame ones, dropping some. This sample carries about 740,000 clones, over 10% of them seen once, and the ten largest clones take approximately 0.02%. Source material: naive CD4+ T cells from blood. These receptors originate from a man aged 18 to 35 with type 1 diabetes. CDR3s include the opening cysteine and the closing phenylalanine or tryptophan. Each record gives: J gene, clone size, V gene, D gene, CDR3 DNA, CDR3 protein. A D gene is named only where the DNA matches it firmly. Only some rows state a clone size, as once, few, many or a class for expanded clones.

>TRBJ2-7|few|TRBV30|TRBD1
TGCGGGACAGGCTCATCCTACGAGCAGTACTTC
CGTGSSYEQYF
>TRBJ2-1|few|TRBV7-6|NA
TGTGCCAGCAGCAGTGGACCTAGCTCCTACAATGAGCAGTTCTTC
CASSSGPSSYNEQFF
>TRBJ2-1|few|TRBV7-3|NA
TGTGCCAGCAGCTTATCCGGCACCTCCTACAATGAGCAGTTCTTC
CASSLSGTSYNEQFF
>TRBJ2-2|NA|TRBV10-3|TRBD2
TGTGCCACCTTCTCACTAGCGGGAGGACGGAACACCGGGGAGCTGTTTTTT
CATFSLAGGRNTGELFF
>TRBJ1-5|NA|TRBV30|NA
TGTGCCAATGGATTGTTACGGGGCCATCAGCCCCAGCATTTT
CANGLLRGHQPQHF
>TRBJ1-2|few|TRBV7-9|NA
TGTGCCAGCGGGGCTGGCTACACCTTC
CASGAGYTF
>TRBJ1-1|NA|TRBV5-4|TRBD1
TGTGCCAGCAGCTTGACAGGGGTTGGAACTGAAGCTTTCTTT
CASSLTGVGTEAFF
>TRBJ2-5|NA|TRBV7-9|TRBD1
TGTGCCAGCAGACCAGACAGGGTCGAAGAGACCCAGTACTTC
CASRPDRVEETQYF
>TRBJ2-5|NA|TRBV14|NA
TGTGCCAGCAGCTTTCGGGACTCACGATGGTACCAAGAGACCCAGTACTTC
CASSFRDSRWYQETQYF
>TRBJ1-5|NA|TRBV7-2|TRBD1
TGTGCCAGCAGCTTACAGACAGGGAGCAATCAGCCCCAGCATTTT
CASSLQTGSNQPQHF
>TRBJ1-6|few|TRBV30|NA
TGTGCCTGGAGTGGCATGGGGTCCTATAATTCACCCCTCCACTTT
CAWSGMGSYNSPLHF
>TRBJ1-2|NA|TRBV28|TRBD1
TGTGCCAGCAGTATAGGGACAGGAGCAAACTATGGCTACACCTTC
CASSIGTGANYGYTF
>TRBJ2-1|NA|TRBV5-1|TRBD1
TGCGCCAGCAGCTTGGGGGACAGGGATAACAATGAGCAGTTCTTC
CASSLGDRDNNEQFF
>TRBJ1-6|few|TRBV29-1|TRBD1
TGCAGCGCTAAGGACAGGGGTGACTCACCCCTCCACTTT
CSAKDRGDSPLHF
>TRBJ2-3|NA|TRBV2|TRBD1
TGTGCCAGCAGAAGGGACAGGGTTGCCCCAGATACGCAGTATTTT
CASRRDRVAPDTQYF
>TRBJ1-4|few|TRBV30|NA
TGTGCCTGGAGTGTGCAGGGTGATGAAAAACTGTTTTTT
CAWSVQGDEKLFF
>TRBJ2-1|NA|TRBV12-5|NA
TGTGCTAGTGGTTTGGTAGCCATACCCCGGGCCCCTAACAATGAGCAGTTCTTC
CASGLVAIPRAPNNEQFF
>TRBJ2-5|NA|TRBV7-9|NA
TGTGCCAGCAGCCGGATGCGTTCAGAGGCTTCTCCAGGGGAGACCCAGTACTTC
CASSRMRSEASPGETQYF
>TRBJ2-2|NA|TRBV4-2|NA
TGTGCCAGCAGCCCAGTAGCGTTAGCGGCCAACACCGGGGAGCTGTTTTTT
CASSPVALAANTGELFF
>TRBJ2-6|few|TRBV7-7|NA
TGTGCTAGCAGCTTAGGACCCTCTGGGGCCAACGTCCTGACTTTC
CASSLGPSGANVLTF
>TRBJ1-6|NA|TRBV28|NA
TGTGCCAGCAGTCCCGCGGACAGCAGGTCCTATAATTCACCCCTCCACTTT
CASSPADSRSYNSPLHF
>TRBJ1-6|few|TRBV27|NA
TGTGCCAGCAGTTTATCGCATTCACCCCTCCACTTT
CASSLSHSPLHF
>TRBJ2-3|few|TRBV30|TRBD2
TGTGCCTTCCGACCAACTAGCGGGGACACAGATACGCAGTATTTT
CAFRPTSGDTDTQYF
>TRBJ1-6|NA|TRBV18|NA
TGTGCCAGCTCACCGTCAGAGACTGTGAATTCACCCCTCCACTTT
CASSPSETVNSPLHF
>TRBJ1-2|few|TRBV27|TRBD1
TGTGCCAGCAGTTCAACAGGGGAGGGGTATGGCTACACCTTC
CASSSTGEGYGYTF
>TRBJ1-1|few|TRBV29-1|NA
TGCAGCGTTGGACAGGCGGAGAACACTGAAGCTTTCTTT
CSVGQAENTEAFF
>TRBJ2-3|NA|TRBV7-8|TRBD2
TGTGCCAGCAGCTTTAGCGGGGGGGCCACAGATACGCAGTATTTT
CASSFSGGATDTQYF
>TRBJ2-5|NA|TRBV9|TRBD1
TGTGCCAGCAGCGTAAGGCAGGGGGCAGCGGAGACCCAGTACTTC
CASSVRQGAAETQYF
>TRBJ2-7|NA|TRBV18|NA
TGTGCCAGCTCACCACCGCGACGTGACTCCTACGAGCAGTACTTC
CASSPPRRDSYEQYF
>TRBJ2-5|few|TRBV4-1|TRBD1
TGCGCCAGCAGCCAAAACAGGGGAGTAGAGACCCAGTACTTC
CASSQNRGVETQYF
>TRBJ2-7|NA|TRBV7-2|TRBD1
TGTGCCAGCAGCGCGAGGGACAGGCGATACGAGCAGTACTTC
CASSARDRRYEQYF
>TRBJ1-2|few|TRBV11-2|NA
TGTGCCAGCAGCCCTTCAGCTAACTATGGCTACACCTTC
CASSPSANYGYTF
>TRBJ1-1|NA|TRBV30|NA
TGTGCCTGGAGTCGGGCAGAGAACACTGAAGCTTTCTTT
CAWSRAENTEAFF
>TRBJ2-2|NA|TRBV30|NA
TGTGCCTGGAGTGTTATAGCAACCGGGGAGCTGTTTTTT
CAWSVIATGELFF
>TRBJ1-1|few|TRBV2|TRBD1
TGTGCCAGGAAGACAGGGGAGAACACTGAAGCTTTCTTT
CARKTGENTEAFF
>TRBJ2-4|few|TRBV6-1|TRBD1
TGTGCCAGCAGTGAAGGACAGGGTTCGGACATTCAGTACTTC
CASSEGQGSDIQYF
>TRBJ1-4|NA|TRBV5-6|NA
TGTGCCAGCAGCTTGGGGCAGGGCGGCGAAAAACTGTTTTTT
CASSLGQGGEKLFF
>TRBJ2-7|NA|TRBV5-6|TRBD2
TGTGCCAGCAGCTTGATCGGCGGGGGGCCTAACGAGCAGTACTTC
CASSLIGGGPNEQYF
>TRBJ1-5|NA|TRBV28|NA
TGTGCCAGCAGTTCCGGGATAGGTCAGCCCCAGCATTTT
CASSSGIGQPQHF
>TRBJ1-1|NA|TRBV4-1|NA
TGCGCCAGCAGCCAAGGGAGGCTCGCATTGAACACTGAAGCTTTCTTT
CASSQGRLALNTEAFF
>TRBJ2-1|NA|TRBV4-2|NA
TGTGCCAGCAGCCAAGATTATCAGGGGGGGGAGCAGTTCTTC
CASSQDYQGGEQFF
>TRBJ2-7|NA|TRBV5-1|NA
TGCGCCAGCACTAACTGGGGGTCCTACGAGCAGTACTTC
CASTNWGSYEQYF
>TRBJ2-3|NA|TRBV13|NA
TGTGCCAGCAGCCCGCCCCATAGCACAGATACGCAGTATTTT
CASSPPHSTDTQYF
>TRBJ1-6|few|TRBV9|TRBD1
TGTGCCAGCAGCGTAGAGGGACAGAATTCACCCCTCCACTTT
CASSVEGQNSPLHF
>TRBJ1-2|few|TRBV12-5|NA
TGTGCTAGCTCTTCCGGGACCCCTCCGTATGGCTACACCTTC
CASSSGTPPYGYTF
>TRBJ2-7|NA|TRBV9|NA
TGTGCCAGCAGCGTAGGTCGGGTGGCGGCCCCTTTCGAGCAGTACTTC
CASSVGRVAAPFEQYF
>TRBJ2-3|few|TRBV2|NA
TGTGCCAGCACCGCGGGCCACACAGATACGCAGTATTTT
CASTAGHTDTQYF